Listed below are T cell receptor beta chains from one sample, sequenced in a study of blood T cell repertoires in COVID-19. This table comes from immunoSEQ multiplex PCR, and its TCRdb copy is limited to in-frame clones, with some not included. The table records under 200,000 clones, 75% to 90% of them present only once. The sample taken for sequencing was peripheral blood. All receptors come from a man between 65 and 79 years old with active or convalescent COVID-19. CDR3s include the opening cysteine and the closing phenylalanine or tryptophan. The order of the fields is V gene, D gene, J gene, CDR3 length, clone size, CDR3 protein, CDR3 DNA. A D gene is named only where the DNA matches it firmly. Clone size is not always given. Where it is, it says once, few, many or a class for expanded clones.

V: TRBV4-3
D: TRBD1
J: TRBJ2-7
length: 16
size: once
CDR3: CASSQDTRQGAKEQYF
DNA: TGCGCCAGCAGCCAAGATACGAGACAGGGGGCAAAAGAGCAGTACTTC

V: TRBV30
D: -
J: TRBJ2-3
length: 16
size: -
CDR3: CAWSYLRTPETDTQYF
DNA: TGTGCCTGGAGTTACCTACGGACACCCGAGACAGATACGCAGTATTTT

V: TRBV19
D: TRBD1
J: TRBJ1-1
length: 14
size: few
CDR3: CASSIRGQRTEAFF
DNA: TGTGCCAGTAGTATAAGGGGGCAACGGACTGAAGCTTTCTTT

V: TRBV19
D: TRBD1
J: TRBJ1-2
length: 13
size: -
CDR3: CASKGQHPYGYTF
DNA: TGTGCCAGTAAGGGACAGCACCCCTATGGCTACACCTTC

V: TRBV6-5
D: TRBD1
J: TRBJ2-5
length: 14
size: -
CDR3: CASSTPQGAETQYF
DNA: TGTGCCAGCAGCACACCGCAGGGGGCCGAGACCCAGTACTTC

V: TRBV30
D: -
J: TRBJ2-7
length: 11
size: -
CDR3: CAWKFGPEQYF
DNA: TGTGCCTGGAAGTTTGGGCCCGAGCAGTACTTC

V: TRBV2
D: -
J: TRBJ1-5
length: 12
size: -
CDR3: CASSAGDQPQHF
DNA: TGTGCCAGCAGCGCGGGAGATCAGCCCCAGCATTTT

V: TRBV6-5
D: -
J: TRBJ2-7
length: 14
size: once
CDR3: CASYGHLSSYEQYF
DNA: TGTGCCAGCTATGGACACTTGAGCTCCTACGAGCAGTACTTC

V: TRBV6-6
D: -
J: TRBJ1-5
length: 13
size: -
CDR3: CASVLGAGQPQHF
DNA: TGTGCCAGTGTGTTGGGGGCCGGTCAGCCCCAGCATTTT

V: TRBV5-6
D: -
J: TRBJ2-5
length: 16
size: -
CDR3: CASSATGVSLQETQYF
DNA: TGTGCCAGCAGCGCAACAGGCGTATCATTACAAGAGACCCAGTACTTC

V: TRBV3-1/TRBV3-2
D: -
J: TRBJ2-5
length: 14
size: -
CDR3: CASSQDPGLETQYF
DNA: TGTGCCAGCAGCCAAGATCCGGGTTTAGAGACCCAGTACTTC

V: TRBV6-6
D: TRBD2
J: TRBJ2-2
length: 14
size: -
CDR3: CASSYGTITGELFF
DNA: TGTGCCAGCAGTTACGGGACTATCACCGGGGAGCTGTTTTTT

V: TRBV19
D: -
J: TRBJ2-3
length: 15
size: -
CDR3: CASSIDEAARDTQYF
DNA: TGTGCCAGTAGTATAGATGAGGCCGCGAGGGATACGCAGTATTTT